The entry that follows covers one T cell receptor beta chain sequence. Antigen: not known. This sample is drawn from a study of beta chain features in type 1 diabetes. Sequenced material consisted of expressed TCRB transcripts (all of the isolated RNA was reverse transcribed). Naive, central memory and regulatory T cell samples averaged around 3.3 million reads. Profiled with immunoSEQ multiplex PCR; TCRdb holds only in-frame clones, not every one. The sample includes 600,000 to 700,000 clones, around an eighth of them seen just once. General observations from the study: Shorter TCRB CDR3s, moderately but significantly so, marked every one of the four CD4+ subsets in Type 1 diabetes patients.

The CDR3 is 15 amino acids. Germline CDR1 SGHTA, CDR2 FQGNSA. The germline V and J ends were trimmed by 2 bases and 4 bases, with 11 bases remaining between them. Source material: naive CD4+ T cells from blood. The rearrangement uses TRBV7-2 and TRBJ2-2; D may match TRBD1 or TRBD2 (5 bases each). This sequence originates from a man aged 25-40 years with type 1 diabetes. The CDR3 bases are TGTGCCAGCAGCTTACAGGGACGAGTCACCGGGGAGCTGTTTTTT. Its protein is CASSLQGRVTGELFF.